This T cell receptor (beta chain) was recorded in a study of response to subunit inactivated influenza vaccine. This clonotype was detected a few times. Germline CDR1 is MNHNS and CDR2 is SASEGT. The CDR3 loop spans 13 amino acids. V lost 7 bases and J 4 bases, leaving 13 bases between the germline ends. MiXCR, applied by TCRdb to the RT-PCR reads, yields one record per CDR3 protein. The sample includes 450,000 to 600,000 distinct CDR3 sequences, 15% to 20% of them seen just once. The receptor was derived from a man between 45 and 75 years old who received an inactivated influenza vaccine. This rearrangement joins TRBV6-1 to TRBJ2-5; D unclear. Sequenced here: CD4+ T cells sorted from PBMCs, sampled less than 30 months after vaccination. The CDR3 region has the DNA TGTGCCAGCACCCCTCGTACTGCAGAGACCCAGTACTTC. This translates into CASTPRTAETQYF.